These 21 T cell receptor beta chains were all obtained from the same sample, sequenced in a study of blood T cell repertoires in COVID-19. Clones were read by immunoSEQ multiplex PCR, and TCRdb kept only the in-frame ones, dropping some. Here the sample spans around 230,000 clones, approximately 85% being singletons. The sequencing sample was made of peripheral blood. Every receptor here comes from a man aged 50 to 59 with COVID-19, enrolled during active disease.

This chain uses TRBV10-3 with TRBJ1-5; possibly TRBD1 for D (5 bases). Germline V gene sequence: CDR1 ENHRY, CDR2 SYGVKD. The CDR3 runs to 14 residues. With 10 bases removed from V and 0 bases from J, the gap between germline ends came to 13 bases. Written as DNA, the CDR3 is TGTGCCACAAAAGCAGGGTTTAGCAATCAGCCCCAGCATTTT. Its protein is CATKAGFSNQPQHF.

The chain recombines TRBV4-1 with TRBJ1-1, with a tentative D call TRBD1 (5 bases). CDR1 is MGHRA and CDR2 is YSYEKL in the germline V gene. The V end lost 5 bases, the J end lost 3 bases, and 16 bases lay between the germline ends. The CDR3 sequence is 15 residues long. Written as DNA, the CDR3 is TGCGCCAGCAGCAGGCTCGGGGGATCCGACACTGAAGCTTTCTTT. Its translation is CASSRLGGSDTEAFF.

This clone was observed a few times. The chain recombines TRBV28 with TRBJ1-2, with D possibly being TRBD1 (6 bases). Trimming left V 4 bases short and J 7 bases short, with 10 bases between. CDR3 length: 12 residues. Looked up from germline, CDR1 is MDHEN and CDR2 is SYDVKM. As DNA, the CDR3 is TGTGCCAGCAGTTCCTACAGGGTTGGCTACACCTTC. It encodes CASSSYRVGYTF.

The gene calls are TRBV7-3 and TRBJ2-1, with TRBD1 identical over 8 bases. V lost 5 bases, J lost 3 bases, and 6 bases stayed unmatched. The germline gives CDR1 SGHTA, CDR2 FQGTGA. This CDR3 has 15 amino acids. The CDR3 bases are TGTGCCAGCAGCACCGACAGGGGCGGCTACAATGAGCAGTTCTTC. Its translation is CASSTDRGGYNEQFF.

The chain employs TRBV24-1 and TRBJ2-1, with TRBD2 as a possible D gene (6 bases). V gave up 5 bases and J gave up 10 bases, with 11 bases separating them. This CDR3 is 12 amino acids long. Germline lookup yields CDR1 KGHDR and CDR2 SFDVKD. The CDR3 here is CATSVRGGEQFF. CDR3 in DNA: TGTGCCACCAGTGTTAGGGGAGGCGAGCAGTTCTTC.

This rearrangement joins TRBV6-2 or TRBV6-3 to TRBJ2-3, with TRBD2 identical over 8 bases. This CDR3 is 15 amino acids long. Per germline, CDR1 MNHEY and CDR2 SVGEGT. The junction had 10 bases not matched to a gene; V was cut back by 5 bases and J by 6 bases. The CDR3 nucleotides are TGTGCCAGCAGTAGTAGCGGGGTGAGGATGGATACGCAGTATTTT. It is translated as CASSSSGVRMDTQYF.

This clone was picked up many times. A read error may account for a junction end that differs from germline. The V and J genes are TRBV7-9 and TRBJ2-5, with D tentatively TRBD1 (6 bases). The germline V gene has CDR1 SEHNR and CDR2 FQNEAQ (reference sequence). This CDR3 region has 15 residues. Written as DNA, the CDR3 is TGTGCCTGCAGGAGCGTGGACAGAGCTGAAGAGACCCAGTACTTC. Its protein product is CACRSVDRAEETQYF.

The table lists this clone with a count of one. The rearrangement links TRBV4-2 to TRBJ2-7; D gene uncertain. Per the germline V gene, CDR1 is LGHNA and CDR2 is YNFKEQ. The ends were cut back, 0 bases at V and 3 bases at J, with 15 bases in the middle. There are 16 residues in the CDR3. The CDR3 protein is CASSQDLIARLYEQYF. The DNA for the CDR3 is TGTGCCAGCAGCCAAGATCTTATAGCCAGACTCTACGAGCAGTACTTC.

This chain links TRBV11-2 with TRBJ2-7, with a tentative D call TRBD1 (7 bases). This CDR3 contains 14 residues. Germline loops: CDR1 SGHAT, CDR2 FQNNGV. Trimming pared 8 bases from V and 0 bases from J, leaving 14 bases between. CDR3 nucleotides: TGTGCCAGCCGGAGGGGGCCCTCCTCCTACGAGCAGTACTTC. This translates into CASRRGPSSYEQYF.

The gene calls are TRBV28 and TRBJ1-4; the match to TRBD1 covers 7 bases. CDR3 length: 13 amino acids. V shed 6 bases and J 5 bases; nucleotides not matched to a gene: 3. CDR1 is MDHEN and CDR2 is SYDVKM in the germline V gene. The CDR3: CASRQGQNEKLFF. In DNA, the CDR3 is TGTGCCAGCAGGCAGGGACAGAATGAAAAACTGTTTTTT.

This clone was picked up one time. The chain carries TRBV19 and TRBJ2-1; unclear D gene. Trimming took off 5 bases at V and 4 bases at J, with 9 bases between the two ends. The CDR3 loop spans 13 amino acids. Per germline, CDR1 LNHDA and CDR2 SQIVND (reference sequence). The CDR3 DNA sequence: TGTGCCAGTAGTCTTCTCCAGTACAATGAGCAGTTCTTC. Translated: CASSLLQYNEQFF.

The table lists this clone with a few counts. The rearrangement links TRBV15 to TRBJ1-5; 9 bases map to TRBD1. The germline V gene has CDR1 LNHNV and CDR2 YYDKDF (reference sequence). CDR3 length: 15 amino acids. The trim removed 4 bases at V and 7 bases at J, leaving 8 bases unmatched. The CDR3 nucleotides are TGTGCCACCAGCAAAACAGGGGGCGCGAAACAGCCCCAGCATTTT. Protein sequence: CATSKTGGAKQPQHF.

This chain joins TRBV5-5 and TRBJ1-5, with no clear D. The CDR3 loop spans 14 amino acids. V was shortened by 4 bases and J by 7 bases, with 15 bases between the two germline ends. In germline, CDR1 is SGHKS, CDR2 YYEKEE (reference sequence). In DNA, the CDR3 is TGTGCCAGCAGCCAGCGGTCAGAGAGCCAGCCCCAGCATTTT. Its translation: CASSQRSESQPQHF. Full variable domain (remainder filled in from reference TRBV5-5 and TRBJ1-5): DAGVTQSPTHLIKTRGQQVTLRCSPISGHKSVSWYQQVLGQGPQFIFQYYEKEERGRGNFPDRFSARQFPNYSSELNVNALLLGDSALYLCASSQRSESQPQHFGDGTRLSIL.

The genes are TRBV27 and TRBJ2-2; the match to TRBD1 covers 10 bases. CDR1 is MNHEY, CDR2 SMNVEV, per germline (reference sequence). V lost 10 bases and J lost 1; bases outside the gene matches: 3. The CDR3 is 14 amino acids. The CDR3 reads CAIRDRGNTGELFF. The CDR3 bases are TGTGCCATCCGGGACAGGGGGAACACCGGGGAGCTGTTTTTT.

The CDR3 DNA reads TGTGCCAGCAGCACCCCAGGGATATACCAAGAGACCCAGTACTTC. This encodes CASSTPGIYQETQYF. V is TRBV5-8 and J is TRBJ2-5; possible D gene TRBD1, 5 bases. CDR3 length: 15 residues. Germline lookup yields CDR1 SGHTS and CDR2 YDEGEE. Trimming stripped 4 bases from V and 0 bases from J, with 13 bases between.

The chain joins TRBV10-3 to TRBJ2-3; 12 bases are a match to TRBD2. V was clipped by 0 bases and J by 5 bases; unmatched bases: 3. Germline V gene sequence: CDR1 ENHRY, CDR2 SYGVKD. The CDR3 consists of 16 residues. CDR3 loop: CAISESTSGGRDTQYF. The CDR3 region has the DNA TGTGCCATCAGTGAGTCTACTAGCGGGGGGAGAGATACGCAGTATTTT.

The chain couples TRBV5-1 to TRBJ1-1; maybe TRBD1 (5 bases). The V gene lost 7 bases and the J gene lost 5 bases, with 15 bases spanning the gap. The CDR3 runs 13 residues. The V gene's germline CDR1 is SGHRS and CDR2 YFSETQ. For the CDR3, the DNA is TGCGCCAGCCAGCCGGGAGGGGCGACTGAAGCTTTCTTT. Its translation is CASQPGGATEAFF.

The chain recombines TRBV6-2 or TRBV6-3 with TRBJ1-2; TRBD1 is a possible D gene (5 bases). Trimming removed 2 bases from V and 2 bases from J, with 9 bases in between. CDR3 length: 14 amino acids. Per the germline V gene, CDR1 is MNHEY and CDR2 is SVGEGT. CDR3 sequence reads: CASSYDGHNYGYTF. The CDR3 DNA reads as TGTGCCAGCAGTTACGACGGACACAACTATGGCTACACCTTC.

The CDR3 nucleotides read TGTGCCTGGAGAGCACAGGCCCCGAATGAAAAACTGTTTTTT. It yields the protein CAWRAQAPNEKLFF. The chain combines TRBV30 with TRBJ1-4; D might be TRBD1 (5 bases). The ends were cut back, 3 bases at V and 5 bases at J, with 13 bases in the middle. CDR3 length: 14 amino acids. Germline V gene lookup returns CDR1 GTSNPN and CDR2 SVGIG (reference sequence).

The genes are TRBV5-4 and TRBJ2-2; D unclear. The CDR3 extends over 15 amino acids. Germline V gene data show CDR1 as SGHNT and CDR2 as YYREEE (reference sequence). V was trimmed by 0 bases and J by 3 bases, leaving 9 bases between them. The CDR3: CASSLGGQHTGELFF. CDR3 nucleotides: TGTGCCAGCAGCTTGGGAGGCCAGCACACCGGGGAGCTGTTTTTT.

This sequence joins TRBV7-9 and TRBJ1-2, with D possibly matching TRBD1 (5 bases). Deletions cut 0 bases from V and 6 bases from J, with 11 bases between. The CDR3 length is 14 residues. Germline CDR1 and CDR2: SEHNR and FQNEAQ (reference sequence). Written as DNA, the CDR3 is TGTGCCAGCAGCTTAGCTGTGCAGGGCAATGGCTACACCTTC. It codes for CASSLAVQGNGYTF.